The text below deals with one T cell receptor beta chain. The antigen remains unidentified. CD4+ cells yielded CD45RA+ naive and CD45RA-negative memory subsets. With V trimmed by 0 bases and J by 5 bases, 4 bases remained unmatched. There are 16 residues in the CDR3. Germline CDR1 reads SGDLS; CDR2 reads YYNGEE. This sample stems from a study of shared clonotypes between healthy human individuals. Study findings and constraints: The study found roughly 5% of naive CD4 clonotypes shared across several donors. Exclusively blood specimens were collected; tissue repertoires likely differ.

Produced via immunoSEQ multiplex PCR; TCRdb's table is partial and in-frame only. This repertoire shows millions of clones, 85% to 95% found once; its top ten account for roughly 0.36%. The chain employs TRBV9 and TRBJ2-3; 12 positions match TRBD2. The sequence was collected from a man aged 18 to 29 in good health. Some clones in this sample may be carry-over from other donors' samples. Material: naive CD4+ T cells from PBMCs. This sample's subset: CD45RA+ positively selected. CDR3 region: CASSVGLAGVQDTQYF. DNA for the CDR3: TGTGCCAGCAGCGTAGGACTAGCGGGAGTGCAAGATACGCAGTATTTT.